This record looks at one T cell receptor beta chain sequence and its context. No conserved phenylalanine or tryptophan ends this CDR3, so it is likely a read error. This entry comes from a study of human T cells and chemical hapten exposure. Study background: Upper-back patch tests with 0.01% DPC were read at 6 days. Recorded diagnoses among the mostly female patients were alopecia areata, totalis or universalis.

There are 16 residues in the CDR3. The germline V gene has CDR1 SGHKS and CDR2 YYEKEE (reference sequence). Trimming removed 5 bases at V and 0 bases at J, with 18 bases between. Time point described: patch test 3, about 24 weeks after DPC sensitization. Treatment indicated: therapeutic diphenylcyclopropenone sensitization with weekly scalp DPC. The template was total RNA from unfractionated whole blood. TCRdb processed the RACE reads anew with MiXCR; each CDR3 protein has one entry. Among under 50,000 distinct CDR3 sequences listed, over 9.5% were seen once. The rearrangement links TRBV5-5 to TRBJ2-7; tentatively, D is TRBD1 (5 bases). The sample consisted of whole blood, taken in connection with sensitization to the hapten diphenylcyclopropenone (DPC). The TCR comes from a woman between 40 and 50 years old with alopecia areata. Some clones in this sample may be carry-over from other donors' samples. CDR3 sequence (DNA): TGTGCCAGCAGACCGTTCTTTGACAGCCTCTCCTACGAGCAGTACCTC. This encodes CASRPFFDSLSYEQYL.